Listed here are 32 T cell receptor beta chains from one sample, sequenced in a study of tissue T cells after allogeneic stem cell transplantation. Repertoires were generated with immunoSEQ multiplex PCR, while TCRdb's copy carries only in-frame clones and drops some. The sample includes more than 45,000 clones, approximately 70% of them seen just once. Sequencing was carried out using sorted cells pooled from one or two spleens. These TCRs come from a pool of C57BL/6 mice in good health.

Turning to this clone: The gene names given are mouse names. Read sequence stops 1 residue before the CDR3 end, and the germline J gene provides the missing end. Other nucleotide sequences in the sample specify the same CDR3. The V and J genes are TRBV3 and TRBJ2-4, with D unclear. Between the trimmed V and J ends, which lost 5 bases and 0 bases, there was a span of 6 bases. This CDR3 has 13 residues. The germline CDR1 and CDR2 sequences are SNHLY and FYNGKV (reference sequence). The CDR3 reads CASSLDSQNTLYF. The sequenced part of the CDR3 DNA is TGTGCCAGCAGCCTCGACAGTCAAAACACCTTGTAC.

As regards this clone: The gene names here belong to mouse. The read halts 1 residue ahead of the CDR3 end, with the missing end drawn from the germline J gene. The chain uses TRBV13-1 and TRBJ1-4; 10 nucleotides line up with TRBD1. Germline CDR1 NSHNY, CDR2 SYGAGN. Germline trimming cut 0 bases from V and 3 bases from J; bases unmatched to any gene: 2. CDR3 length: 16 residues. CDR3 sequence: CASSDGTGGTNERLFF. The DNA read from the CDR3 is TGTGCCAGCAGTGATGGGACAGGGGGGACCAACGAAAGATTATTT.

On this clone itself: Mouse gene names apply. The CDR3 end falls 1 residue outside the read, so it is completed with the germline J gene. This chain connects TRBV13-2 to TRBJ2-4; possibly TRBD1 for D (6 bases). The CDR3 is 14 amino acids. CDR1 is NNHNN, CDR2 SYGAGS, per germline (reference sequence). The V end was cut by 0 bases, the J end by 6 bases, with 11 bases between. CDR3 sequence: CASGDAGRGNTLYF. Incomplete CDR3 DNA: TGTGCCAGCGGTGATGCGGGCAGGGGTAACACCTTGTAC.

To note about this clone: Germline and genes here are mouse. The sequenced fragment ends 1 residue before the CDR3 boundary, so the rest is inferred from the germline J gene. J is TRBJ1-4 and V is TRBV13-1, with 10 bases that match TRBD1. Trimming removed 5 bases from V and 5 bases from J; junction bases left unmatched: 6. The V gene's germline CDR1 is NSHNY and CDR2 SYGAGN. The CDR3 runs to 15 residues. CDR3 DNA (partial): TGTGCCAGCAGGGGTCCGGGACAGGGGAACGAAAGATTATTT. This translates into CASRGPGQGNERLF. The entire CDR3 reads CASRGPGQGNERLFF.

Notes on this clone: Here the gene names and germline are mouse. The read finishes 1 residue shy of the CDR3 end, and the germline J gene is used to complete it. The rearrangement uses TRBV5 and TRBJ2-1; 9 positions agree with TRBD1. Germline V lookup: CDR1 LGHNA, CDR2 YNLKQL (reference sequence). V gave up 1 base and J gave up 3 bases; unmatched junction bases: 1. This CDR3 region has 15 residues. Incomplete CDR3 DNA: TGTGCCAGCAGCCAAGGACAGGGGGTCTATGCTGAGCAGTTC. Protein sequence: CASSQGQGVYAEQF. The entire CDR3 protein is CASSQGQGVYAEQFF.

With regard to this clone: Gene names are the mouse ones. The CDR3 extends 1 residue past the end of the read, so its final part is completed from the germline J gene. The sample holds other DNA sequences that translate to the same CDR3. This chain links TRBV13-2 with TRBJ1-3; tentative D call: TRBD1 (5 bases). Germline assignment: CDR1 NNHNN and CDR2 SYGAGS (reference sequence). V was trimmed by 0 bases and J by 0 bases, leaving 7 bases between them. This CDR3 region has 15 residues. Partial CDR3 DNA: TGTGCCAGCGGTGATGCGCAGGGTTCTGGAAATACGCTCTAT. Protein product: CASGDAQGSGNTLY. The whole CDR3 sequence reads CASGDAQGSGNTLYF.

Turning to this clone: Genes here carry mouse names. The CDR3 spells CASGDAGTDAEQFF. The sequenced CDR3 bases are TGTGCCAGCGGTGATGCAGGAACAGATGCTGAGCAGTTC. The genes are TRBV13-2 and TRBJ2-1; no clear D gene. The read ends 1 residue shy of where the CDR3 ends; the end is completed using the germline J gene. The germline V gene has CDR1 NNHNN and CDR2 SYGAGS (reference sequence). The CDR3 spans 14 residues. Trimming took 0 bases from V and 5 from J, leaving 9 bases between them.

With regard to this clone: The gene names here belong to mouse. The read falls 1 residue short of the CDR3 end, and the missing part is taken from the germline J gene. The gene calls are TRBV31 and TRBJ2-1, with 11 bases that match TRBD1. With V trimmed by 5 bases and J by 3 bases, 0 bases remained unmatched. The CDR3 length is 13 residues. Germline CDR1 GKSSPN, CDR2 SITVG. The covered CDR3 bases are TGTGCCTGGGGGACAGGGGGCTATGCTGAGCAGTTC. This sequence encodes CAWGTGGYAEQF. The whole CDR3 protein reads CAWGTGGYAEQFF.

Details on this clone: Mouse gene names and germline throughout. The CDR3 extends 1 residue past the end of the read, so its final part is completed from the germline J gene. The rearrangement joins TRBV15 to TRBJ2-5; 10 bases map to TRBD2. The CDR3 covers 14 residues. Germline lookup yields CDR1 SGHND and CDR2 FRSKSL. The ends lost 7 bases at V and 1 base at J; junction bases unmatched: 2. The sequenced part of the CDR3 DNA is TGTGCCAGCACCGGGACTGGGGACCAAGACACCCAGTAC. Its translation: CASTGTGDQDTQY. The whole CDR3 reads CASTGTGDQDTQYF. The entire variable domain, with the rest obtained from reference TRBV15 and TRBJ2-5, is as follows: DAGVTQTPRHEVAEKGQTIILKCEPVSGHNDLFWYRQTKIQGLELLSYFRSKSLMEDGGAFKDRFKAEMLNSSFSTLKIQPTEPKDSAVYLCASTGTGDQDTQYFGPGTRLLVL.

To note about this clone: Any gene name here is a mouse gene name. The sequenced part of the CDR3 DNA is TGCACCTGCAGTGCAGCCCAGGGAGAAGTCTTC. It codes for CTCSAAQGEVF. The entire CDR3 protein is CTCSAAQGEVFF. The chain has TRBV1 and TRBJ1-1; D possibly corresponds to TRBD1 (5 bases). Coverage ceases 1 residue before the CDR3 finishes, and the germline J gene fills in the end. Germline assignment: CDR1 NSQYPW and CDR2 LRSPGD (reference sequence). Between the trimmed V and J ends, which lost 1 base and 7 bases, there was a span of 7 bases. This CDR3 has 12 amino acids.

With respect to this clone: Gene names denote mouse genes. The read falls 1 residue short of the CDR3 end, and the missing part is taken from the germline J gene. The chain links TRBV24 to TRBJ1-4; no firm D call. CDR1 is KGHTA, CDR2 FRNEEI, per germline. Between the trimmed V and J ends, which lost 1 base and 0 bases, there was a span of 3 bases. There are 14 residues in the CDR3. The CDR3 DNA, read in part, is TGTGCCAGCAGTCTGTTAATTTCCAACGAAAGATTATTT. It yields the protein CASSLLISNERLF. The whole CDR3 sequence reads CASSLLISNERLFF.

As to this clone: Gene names and germline match the mouse. The CDR3 loop is CASSLLTADYAEQFF. The CDR3 DNA, read in part, is TGTGCCAGCAGTCTGTTGACGGCAGACTATGCTGAGCAGTTC. This chain joins TRBV26 and TRBJ2-1; D gene ambiguous. Coverage ceases 1 residue before the CDR3 finishes, and the germline J gene fills in the end. Trimming took 1 base from V and 2 from J, leaving 9 bases between them. Germline-derived CDR1 and CDR2 are KGHPV and FQNQEV (reference sequence). The CDR3 is made up of 15 amino acids.

Comment on this clone: Germline and genes here are mouse. The read comes to an end 1 residue before the CDR3 does, leaving the germline J gene to fill in the end. The chain joins TRBV31 to TRBJ2-3; 10 bases agree with TRBD2. In germline, CDR1 is GKSSPN, CDR2 SITVG. The CDR3 loop spans 16 amino acids. The trim removed 0 bases at V and 1 base at J, leaving 4 bases unmatched. The CDR3 bases that were read are TGTGCCTGGAGTCTTGGCTGGGGGGGCCGTGCAGAAACGCTGTAT. As protein: CAWSLGWGGRAETLY. The full CDR3 reads CAWSLGWGGRAETLYF.

This clone has just a few counts. The gene names here belong to mouse. The CDR3 goes on 1 residue after the read ends, and that part is filled in from the germline J gene. Other DNA sequences in this specimen translate into the identical CDR3. The chain employs TRBV13-2 and TRBJ2-7; 9 bases fit TRBD2. CDR1 is NNHNN, CDR2 SYGAGS, per germline (reference sequence). The CDR3 is 12 amino acids. The V gene end was trimmed by 5 bases and the J gene end by 3 bases; junction bases not matched to a gene: 0. The sequenced CDR3 bases are TGTGCCAGCGGGACTGGGGGCTATGAACAGTAC. Translating gives CASGTGGYEQY. The CDR3 reads in full as CASGTGGYEQYF.

A remark on this clone: These gene names are mouse names. The read falls 1 residue short of the CDR3 end, and the missing part is taken from the germline J gene. V is TRBV3 and J is TRBJ1-6; tentative D call: TRBD1 (6 bases). TRBJ1-6 has ORF status, its function being uncertain. V was shortened by 5 bases and J by 7 bases, with 9 bases between the two germline ends. Germline-derived CDR1 and CDR2 are SNHLY and FYNGKV (reference sequence). This CDR3 region has 13 residues. This chain's CDR3 is CASSSRGNSPLYF. CDR3 DNA, as far as it was read: TGTGCCAGCAGCAGCAGGGGAAATTCGCCCCTCTAC.

Details on this clone: Gene names denote mouse genes. The read terminates 1 residue before the CDR3 end, so the remaining end is supplied by the germline J gene. The chain uses TRBV29 and TRBJ1-6; 7 positions match TRBD1. TRBJ1-6 is marked as an open reading frame, function uncertain. Germline loops: CDR1 MSHET, CDR2 SYDVDS. The J segment lost 6 bases and the V segment lost 2 bases, leaving 4 bases of the junction unmatched. The CDR3 contains 15 residues. The sequenced part of the CDR3 DNA is TGTGCTAGCAGTTTACGGGCAGGGGGTAATTCGCCCCTCTAC. Its translation: CASSLRAGGNSPLY. The entire CDR3 protein reads CASSLRAGGNSPLYF.

This clone was detected only a few times. Gene and germline names: mouse. The CDR3 end falls 1 residue outside the read, so it is completed with the germline J gene. The rearrangement joins TRBV3 to TRBJ2-5; 9 bases agree with TRBD2. CDR1 SNHLY and CDR2 FYNGKV come from the germline V gene (reference sequence). The CDR3 runs 14 residues. J was trimmed by 1 base and V by 5 bases; bases with no gene match: 1. Incomplete CDR3 DNA: TGTGCCAGCAGCCGACTGGGGGACCAAGACACCCAGTAC. Its translation is CASSRLGDQDTQY. The full CDR3 protein is CASSRLGDQDTQYF. Based on the CDR3 plus reference TRBV3 and TRBJ2-5, the full variable domain is GPKVLQIPSHQIIDMGQMVTLNCDPVSNHLYFYWYKQILGQQMEFLVNFYNGKVMEKSKLFKDQFSVERPDGSYFTLKIQPTALEDSAVYFCASSRLGDQDTQYFGPGTRLLVL.

About this clone: Gene names denote mouse genes. The read is 1 residue too short to cover the CDR3 end, so that end is filled in from the germline J gene. This chain connects TRBV3 to TRBJ1-4, with D unclear. Germline V gene sequence: CDR1 SNHLY, CDR2 FYNGKV (reference sequence). The CDR3 consists of 13 residues. The germline V and J ends were trimmed by 1 base and 4 bases, with 4 bases remaining between them. The CDR3 is CASSLDSNERLFF. Partial CDR3 DNA: TGTGCCAGCAGCTTAGACAGCAACGAAAGATTATTT.

Points on this clone: Genes and germline come from the mouse. The CDR3 end is not reached by the read, which stops 1 residue before it; the germline J gene fills it in. V and J are TRBV1 and TRBJ2-4; TRBD1 aligns across 7 bases. Germline loops: CDR1 NSQYPW, CDR2 LRSPGD (reference sequence). V trimming: 0 bases; J trimming: 0 bases; junction bases outside the gene matches: 9. The CDR3 runs to 18 residues. Incomplete CDR3 DNA: TGCACCTGCAGTGCAGATCGGGGACAGAAAGATAGTCAAAACACCTTGTAC. Protein sequence: CTCSADRGQKDSQNTLY. The whole CDR3 is CTCSADRGQKDSQNTLYF.

This clone was detected only a few times. Genes and germline come from the mouse. The read gets to within 1 residue of the CDR3 end, and the germline J gene fills in the rest. The chain links TRBV19 to TRBJ2-2; no clear D gene. Germline V gives CDR1 FNHDT, CDR2 SITEND (reference sequence). The CDR3 totals 12 residues. Trimming cost V 1 base and J 2 bases, with 0 bases left between them. The sequenced part of the CDR3 DNA is TGTGCCAGCAGTATAAACACCGGGCAGCTCTAC. Residues: CASSINTGQLY. The full CDR3 reads CASSINTGQLYF.

Comment on this clone: Gene names refer to mouse genes. The read terminates 1 residue ahead of where the CDR3 ends, so the germline J gene completes it. The rearrangement links TRBV1 to TRBJ1-1; TRBD1 matches at 10 bases. Trimming cost V 0 bases and J 7 bases; bases outside gene matches: 2. The CDR3 has 14 residues. Looked up from germline, CDR1 is NSQYPW and CDR2 is LRSPGD (reference sequence). The covered CDR3 bases are TGCACCTGCAGTGCAGAAAGGACAGGGGGAGAAGTCTTC. Protein: CTCSAERTGGEVF. The full CDR3 reads CTCSAERTGGEVFF.

Comment on this clone: Gene names and germline refer to mouse. The read gets to within 1 residue of the CDR3 end, and the germline J gene fills in the rest. The chain has TRBV12-2 and TRBJ2-1, with 12 positions matching TRBD2. The length of the CDR3 is 15 residues. Looked up from germline, CDR1 is SGHLS and CDR2 is HYDKME. The V gene end was trimmed by 2 bases and the J gene end by 7 bases; junction bases not matched to a gene: 5. This chain's CDR3 is CASSPTGGARAEQFF. Partial CDR3 DNA: TGTGCCAGCTCTCCGACTGGGGGGGCGCGAGCTGAGCAGTTC.

Remarks on this clone: Gene names denote mouse genes. The CDR3 extends 1 residue past the end of the read, so its final part is completed from the germline J gene. The rearrangement joins TRBV31 to TRBJ2-4, with D tentatively TRBD2 (6 bases). CDR3 length: 12 amino acids. V lost 1 base to trimming and J lost 4 bases, with 6 bases between them. Per germline, CDR1 GKSSPN and CDR2 SITVG. CDR3 DNA (partial): TGTGCCTGGAGTCGGGGGGAAAACACCTTGTAC. Its translation is CAWSRGENTLY. The entire CDR3 reads CAWSRGENTLYF. Complete variable domain (other parts from reference TRBV31 and TRBJ2-4): AQTIHQWPVAEIKAVGSPLSLGCTIKGKSSPNLYWYWQATGGTLQQLFYSITVGQVESVVQLNLSASRPKDDQFILSTEKLLLSHSGFYLCAWSRGENTLYFGAGTRLSVL.

In regard to this clone: The germline and genes are mouse ones. The read halts 1 residue ahead of the CDR3 end, with the missing end drawn from the germline J gene. The V call is TRBV5, the J call TRBJ2-3, with TRBD1 matching over 10 bases. Germline V lookup: CDR1 LGHNA, CDR2 YNLKQL (reference sequence). The CDR3 covers 16 residues. V gave up 1 base and J gave up 1 base; unmatched junction bases: 2. CDR3 DNA (partial): TGTGCCAGCAGCCAAGCCGGGACAGGGGGTGCAGAAACGCTGTAT. Protein: CASSQAGTGGAETLY. The full-length CDR3 reads as CASSQAGTGGAETLYF.

This clone has just a few counts. Genes and germline are mouse. The sequence runs out 1 residue before the end of the CDR3; the remainder is reconstructed from the germline J gene. The chain combines TRBV2 with TRBJ2-7; weak D call: TRBD1 (5 bases). Per germline, CDR1 LGHNA and CDR2 YSYQKL. This CDR3 comprises 13 residues. V lost 6 bases, J lost 0 bases, and 9 bases lay in between. The sequenced CDR3 bases are TGTGCCAGCAGTCCCGACAGCTCCTATGAACAGTAC. Its translation: CASSPDSSYEQY. The full CDR3 protein reads CASSPDSSYEQYF.

This clone has a handful of counts. The germline and genes are mouse ones. The sequence runs out 1 residue before the end of the CDR3; the remainder is reconstructed from the germline J gene. The chain links TRBV13-2 to TRBJ2-7, with D perhaps TRBD1 (6 bases). CDR1 and CDR2 from the germline V gene are NNHNN and SYGAGS (reference sequence). The CDR3 spans 13 residues. V was shortened by 2 bases and J by 6 bases, with 12 bases between the two germline ends. The covered CDR3 bases are TGTGCCAGCGGTGACCCCAGGGGAATTGAACAGTAC. Translated, it gives CASGDPRGIEQY. The whole CDR3 reads CASGDPRGIEQYF.

This clone was counted once. Gene names refer to mouse genes. Coverage ceases 1 residue before the CDR3 finishes, and the germline J gene fills in the end. This sequence joins TRBV19 and TRBJ1-1; D possibly corresponds to TRBD1 (6 bases). The CDR3 has 15 residues. The ends were cut back, 0 bases at V and 3 bases at J, with 12 bases in the middle. CDR1 is FNHDT and CDR2 is SITEND in the germline V gene (reference sequence). This CDR3 is CASSIAGGEDTEVFF. Incomplete CDR3 DNA: TGTGCCAGCAGTATAGCGGGGGGCGAGGACACAGAAGTCTTC.

A remark on this clone: Mouse names are used for the genes. CDR3 DNA (partial): TGTGCCAGCAGTTCACTGGGGGGGTTCTATGCTGAGCAGTTC. Amino acid sequence: CASSSLGGFYAEQF. The full CDR3 is CASSSLGGFYAEQFF. V usage is TRBV19 and J usage is TRBJ2-1; TRBD2 matches 10 bases. The read terminates 1 residue ahead of where the CDR3 ends, so the germline J gene completes it. CDR3 size: 15 residues. Germline V gene sequence: CDR1 FNHDT, CDR2 SITEND (reference sequence). J was trimmed by 3 bases and V by 4 bases; bases with no gene match: 4.

Note on this clone: Mouse germline and gene names are used. The read falls 1 residue short of the CDR3 end, and the missing part is taken from the germline J gene. The J gene is TRBJ2-5, the V gene TRBV29; weak D call: TRBD1 (6 bases). V shed 6 bases and J shed 2 bases, with 12 bases lying between them. Per germline, CDR1 MSHET and CDR2 SYDVDS. The CDR3 covers 14 residues. The CDR3 DNA, read in part, is TGTGCTAGCAGCCGCCGGGACACCCAAGACACCCAGTAC. It codes for CASSRRDTQDTQY. The full CDR3 sequence reads CASSRRDTQDTQYF.

On this clone: The germline and genes are mouse ones. With the read ending 1 residue before the CDR3 end, the germline J gene is used to fill in that end. This chain joins TRBV13-1 and TRBJ2-1, with D perhaps given as TRBD1 or TRBD2 (5 bases each). Trimming stripped 3 bases from V and 0 bases from J, with 13 bases between. Germline CDR1 NSHNY, CDR2 SYGAGN. CDR3 size: 16 residues. The sequenced part of the CDR3 DNA is TGTGCCAGCAGTGGCCCCCGGGGGTCTAACTATGCTGAGCAGTTC. Protein product: CASSGPRGSNYAEQF. The full-length CDR3 reads as CASSGPRGSNYAEQFF.

Remarks on this clone: Mouse gene names apply. The read falls 1 residue short of the CDR3 end, and the missing part is taken from the germline J gene. V gene TRBV13-2 combines with J gene TRBJ2-1, with 7 bases identical to TRBD2. The V and J ends lost 2 bases and 5 bases, in that order; junction bases with no gene match: 4. The germline CDR1 and CDR2 sequences are NNHNN and SYGAGS (reference sequence). The CDR3 contains 14 residues. The part of the CDR3 DNA that was read is TGTGCCAGCGGTGAGCCTCTGGGGGATGCTGAGCAGTTC. Its translation is CASGEPLGDAEQF. The full-length CDR3 reads as CASGEPLGDAEQFF.

As to this clone: The germline and genes are mouse ones. The DNA ends 1 residue before the CDR3 does, and the rest of the CDR3 is filled in from the germline J gene. The chain recombines TRBV26 with TRBJ1-2; TRBD1 aligns across 7 bases. The CDR3 covers 13 residues. V lost 4 bases, J lost 2 bases, and 1 base stayed unmatched. Germline values: CDR1 KGHPV, CDR2 FQNQEV (reference sequence). Partial CDR3 DNA: TGTGCCAGCAGTCCGGGACAGAACTCCGACTACACC. The encoded protein is CASSPGQNSDYT. The whole CDR3 region reads CASSPGQNSDYTF.